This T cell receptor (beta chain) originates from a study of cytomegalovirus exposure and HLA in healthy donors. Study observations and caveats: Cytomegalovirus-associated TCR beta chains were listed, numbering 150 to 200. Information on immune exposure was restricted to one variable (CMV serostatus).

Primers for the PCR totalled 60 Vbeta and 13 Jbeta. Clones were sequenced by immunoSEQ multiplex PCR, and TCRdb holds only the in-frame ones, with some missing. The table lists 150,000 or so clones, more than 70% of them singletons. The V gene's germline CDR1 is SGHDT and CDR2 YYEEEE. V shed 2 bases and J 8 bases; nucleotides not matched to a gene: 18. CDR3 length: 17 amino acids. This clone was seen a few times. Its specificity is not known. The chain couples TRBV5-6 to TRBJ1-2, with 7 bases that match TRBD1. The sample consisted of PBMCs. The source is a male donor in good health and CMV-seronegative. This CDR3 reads CASSFLQGTHSFKGYTF. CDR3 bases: TGTGCCAGCAGCTTCCTACAGGGGACCCACTCCTTTAAGGGCTACACCTTC.